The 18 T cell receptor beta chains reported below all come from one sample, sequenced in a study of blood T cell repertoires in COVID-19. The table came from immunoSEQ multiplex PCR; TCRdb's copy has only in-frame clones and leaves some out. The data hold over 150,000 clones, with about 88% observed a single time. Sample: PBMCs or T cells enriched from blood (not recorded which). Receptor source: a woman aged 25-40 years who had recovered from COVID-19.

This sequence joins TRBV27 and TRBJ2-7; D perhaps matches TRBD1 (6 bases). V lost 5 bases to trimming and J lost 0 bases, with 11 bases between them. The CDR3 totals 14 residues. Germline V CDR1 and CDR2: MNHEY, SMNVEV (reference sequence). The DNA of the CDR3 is TGTGCCAGCAGTCCACGACAGGTCTCCTACGAGCAGTACGTC. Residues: CASSPRQVSYEQYV.

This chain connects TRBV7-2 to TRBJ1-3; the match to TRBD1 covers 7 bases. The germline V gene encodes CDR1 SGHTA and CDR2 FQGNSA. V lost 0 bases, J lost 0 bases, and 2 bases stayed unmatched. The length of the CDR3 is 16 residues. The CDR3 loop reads CASSLAGTASGNTIYF. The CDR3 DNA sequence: TGTGCCAGCAGCTTAGCCGGGACAGCCTCTGGAAACACCATATATTTT.

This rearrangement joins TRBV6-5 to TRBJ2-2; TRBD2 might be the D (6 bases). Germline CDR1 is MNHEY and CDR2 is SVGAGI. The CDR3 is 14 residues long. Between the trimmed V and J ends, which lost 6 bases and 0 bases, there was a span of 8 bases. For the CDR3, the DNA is TGTGCCAGCAGGGAGGGCACGAACACCGGGGAGCTGTTTTTT. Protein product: CASREGTNTGELFF.

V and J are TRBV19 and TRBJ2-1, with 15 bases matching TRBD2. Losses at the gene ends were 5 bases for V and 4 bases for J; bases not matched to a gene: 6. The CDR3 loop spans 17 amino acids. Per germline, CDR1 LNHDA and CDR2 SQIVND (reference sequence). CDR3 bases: TGTGCCAGTAGTCTCGGGACTAGCGGGGGGACTTACAATGAGCAGTTCTTC. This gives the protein CASSLGTSGGTYNEQFF.

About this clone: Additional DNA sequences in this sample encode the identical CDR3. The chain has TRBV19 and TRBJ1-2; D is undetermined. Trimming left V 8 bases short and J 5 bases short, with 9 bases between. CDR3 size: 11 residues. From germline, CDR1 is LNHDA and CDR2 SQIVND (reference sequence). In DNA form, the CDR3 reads TGTGCCAGTGGTACGGGGTATGGCTACACCTTC. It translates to CASGTGYGYTF.

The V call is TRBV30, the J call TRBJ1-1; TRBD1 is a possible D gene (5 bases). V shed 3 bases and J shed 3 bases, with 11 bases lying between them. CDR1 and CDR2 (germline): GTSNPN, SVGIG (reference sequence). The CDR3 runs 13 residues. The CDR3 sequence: CAWRPGGDTEAFF. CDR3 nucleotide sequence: TGTGCCTGGAGACCGGGGGGAGACACTGAAGCTTTCTTT. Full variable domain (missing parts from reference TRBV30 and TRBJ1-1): SQTIHQWPATLVQPVGSPLSLECTVEGTSNPNLYWYRQAAGRGLQLLFYSVGIGQISSEVPQNLSASRPQDRQFILSSKKLLLSDSGFYLCAWRPGGDTEAFFGQGTRLTVV.

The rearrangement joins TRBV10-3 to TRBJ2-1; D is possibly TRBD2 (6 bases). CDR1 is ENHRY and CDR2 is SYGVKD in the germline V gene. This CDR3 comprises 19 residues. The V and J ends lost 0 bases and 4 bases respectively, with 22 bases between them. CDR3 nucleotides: TGTGCCATCAGTGAGTCCGGGCTAGCGAGGACCCACCGTTACAATGAGCAGTTCTTC. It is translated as CAISESGLARTHRYNEQFF.

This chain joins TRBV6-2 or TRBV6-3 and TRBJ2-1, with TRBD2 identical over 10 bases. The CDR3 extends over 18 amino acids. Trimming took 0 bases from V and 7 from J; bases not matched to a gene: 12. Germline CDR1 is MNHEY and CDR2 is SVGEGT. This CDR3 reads CASSYSTTSGERGNEQFF. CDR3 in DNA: TGTGCCAGCAGTTACTCGACAACTAGCGGGGAGAGGGGGAATGAGCAGTTCTTC.

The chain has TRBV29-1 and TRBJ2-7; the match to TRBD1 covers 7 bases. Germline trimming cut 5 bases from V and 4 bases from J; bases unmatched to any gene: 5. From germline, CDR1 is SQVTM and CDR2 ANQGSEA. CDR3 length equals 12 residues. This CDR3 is CSVRTGTYEQYF. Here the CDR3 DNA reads TGCAGCGTTAGGACAGGTACATACGAGCAGTACTTC.

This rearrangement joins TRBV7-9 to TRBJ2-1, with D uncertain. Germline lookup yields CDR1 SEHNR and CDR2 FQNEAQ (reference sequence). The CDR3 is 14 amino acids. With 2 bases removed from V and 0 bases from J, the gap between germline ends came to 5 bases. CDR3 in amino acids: CASSLSSSYNEQFF. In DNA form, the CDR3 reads TGTGCCAGCAGCTTAAGTAGCTCCTACAATGAGCAGTTCTTC. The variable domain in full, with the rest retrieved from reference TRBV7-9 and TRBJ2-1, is DTGVSQNPRHKITKRGQNVTFRCDPISEHNRLYWYRQTLGQGPEFLTYFQNEAQLEKSRLLSDRFSAERPKGSFSTLEIQRTEQGDSAMYLCASSLSSSYNEQFFGPGTRLTVL.

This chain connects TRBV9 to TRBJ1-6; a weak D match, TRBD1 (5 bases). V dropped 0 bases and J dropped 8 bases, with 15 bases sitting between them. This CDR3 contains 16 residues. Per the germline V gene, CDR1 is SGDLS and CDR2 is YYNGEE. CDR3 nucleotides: TGTGCCAGCAGCGTAGCTGCACACAGGCTGGATTCACCCCTCCACTTT. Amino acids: CASSVAAHRLDSPLHF. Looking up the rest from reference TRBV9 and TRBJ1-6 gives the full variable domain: DSGVTQTPKHLITATGQRVTLRCSPRSGDLSVYWYQQSLDQGLQFLIQYYNGEERAKGNILERFSAQQFPDLHSELNLSSLELGDSALYFCASSVAAHRLDSPLHFGNGTRLTVT.

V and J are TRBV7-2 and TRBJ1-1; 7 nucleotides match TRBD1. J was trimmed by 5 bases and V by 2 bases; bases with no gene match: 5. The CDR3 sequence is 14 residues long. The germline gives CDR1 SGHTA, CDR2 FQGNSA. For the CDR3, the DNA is TGTGCCAGCAGCTTATTACAGGGGCAGACTGAAGCTTTCTTT. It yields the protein CASSLLQGQTEAFF.

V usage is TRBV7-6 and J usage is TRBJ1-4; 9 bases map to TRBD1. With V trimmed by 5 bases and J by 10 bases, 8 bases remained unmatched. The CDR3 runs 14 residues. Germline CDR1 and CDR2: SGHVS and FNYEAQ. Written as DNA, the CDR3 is TGTGCCAGCAGCGATGGACAGGGGCTAGGAAAACTGTTTTTT. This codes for CASSDGQGLGKLFF.

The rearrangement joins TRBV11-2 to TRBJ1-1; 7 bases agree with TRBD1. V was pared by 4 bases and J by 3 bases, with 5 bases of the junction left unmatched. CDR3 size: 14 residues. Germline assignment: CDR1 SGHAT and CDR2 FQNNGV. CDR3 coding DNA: TGTGCCAGCAGCTCACCGACAGGGTACACTGAAGCTTTCTTT. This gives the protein CASSSPTGYTEAFF.

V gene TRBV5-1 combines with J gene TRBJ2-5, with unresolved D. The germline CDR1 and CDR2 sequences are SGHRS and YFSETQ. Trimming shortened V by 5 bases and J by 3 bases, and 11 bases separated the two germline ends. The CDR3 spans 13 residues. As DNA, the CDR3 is TGCGCCAGCAGATTTACTGGAGAAGAGACCCAGTACTTC. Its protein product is CASRFTGEETQYF.

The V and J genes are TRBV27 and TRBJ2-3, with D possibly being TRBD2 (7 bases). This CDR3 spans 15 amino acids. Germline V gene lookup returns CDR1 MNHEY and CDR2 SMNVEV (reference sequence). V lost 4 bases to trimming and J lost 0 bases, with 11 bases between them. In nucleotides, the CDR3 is TGTGCCAGCAGTTCGGGGGGCGGGAGCACAGATACGCAGTATTTT. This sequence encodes CASSSGGGSTDTQYF.

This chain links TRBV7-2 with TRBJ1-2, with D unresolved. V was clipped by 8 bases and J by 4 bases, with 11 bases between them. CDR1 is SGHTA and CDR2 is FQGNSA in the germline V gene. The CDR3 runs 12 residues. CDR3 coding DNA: TGTGCCAGCCTCTACCCCCCCTATGGCTACACCTTC. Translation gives CASLYPPYGYTF.

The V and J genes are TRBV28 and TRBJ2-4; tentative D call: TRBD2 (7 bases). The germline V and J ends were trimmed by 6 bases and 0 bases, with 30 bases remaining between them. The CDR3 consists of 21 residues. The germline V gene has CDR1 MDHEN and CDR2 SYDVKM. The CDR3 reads CASRMQALGGGYTLAKNIQYF. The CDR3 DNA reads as TGTGCCAGCAGGATGCAGGCCCTAGGGGGGGGATATACTCTAGCCAAAAACATTCAGTACTTC.